These 13 T cell receptor beta chains share one sample of origin, sequenced in a study of T cells in Graves' hyperthyroidism and ophthalmopathy. The source material, RNA transcripts, was used to amplify TCR beta CDR3 regions. HTBI primers were employed in a first-round RT-PCR of the TCR CDR3. TCRdb redid the calling of the multiplex PCR reads with MiXCR, one entry per CDR3 protein. This table has a few hundred thousand distinct CDR3 sequences, around an eighth appearing once. The specimen was blood. These TCRs come from a woman aged 18-29 years with Graves' hyperthyroidism.

This clonotype was picked up a small number of times. V and J are TRBV12-3 or TRBV12-4 and TRBJ2-1, with 11 bases matching TRBD2. Losses at the gene ends were 8 bases for V and 7 bases for J; bases not matched to a gene: 7. The CDR3 length is 14 residues. The chain's CDR3 is CASCGLAGSNEQFF. The CDR3 region has the DNA TGTGCCAGCTGCGGACTAGCGGGCTCTAATGAGCAGTTCTTC.

This clonotype was detected ten times or more. V is TRBV20-1 and J is TRBJ2-3; tentatively, D is TRBD2 (5 bases). Trimming shortened V by 5 bases and J by 2 bases, and 5 bases separated the two germline ends. CDR1 is DFQATT and CDR2 is SNEGSKA in the germline V gene (reference sequence). The CDR3 consists of 11 residues. CDR3 sequence: CSADYTDTQYF. Written as DNA, the CDR3 is TGCAGTGCTGACTACACAGATACGCAGTATTTT.

The chain joins TRBV9 to TRBJ2-3; D gene unclear. The CDR3 sequence is 15 residues long. Between the trimmed V and J ends, which lost 0 bases and 2 bases, there was a span of 10 bases. Germline values: CDR1 SGDLS, CDR2 YYNGEE. The CDR3 here is CASSVEGTVTDTQYF. DNA for the CDR3: TGTGCCAGCAGCGTAGAAGGAACTGTCACAGATACGCAGTATTTT.

This clonotype was seen ten or more times. The chain recombines TRBV30 with TRBJ1-5; D gene unclear. The CDR3 loop spans 15 amino acids. Between the trimmed V and J ends, which lost 6 bases and 6 bases, there was a span of 21 bases. Germline-derived CDR1 and CDR2 are GTSNPN and SVGIG (reference sequence). CDR3 sequence reads: CACTTGQLSGQPQHF. In DNA, the CDR3 is TGTGCCTGCACGACGGGCCAGCTGAGTGGTCAGCCCCAGCATTTT.

This clonotype appeared many times. The V and J genes are TRBV19 and TRBJ1-1; tentatively, D is TRBD1 (6 bases). V lost 4 bases to trimming and J lost 4 bases, with 13 bases between them. Germline V gives CDR1 LNHDA, CDR2 SQIVND (reference sequence). This CDR3 is built from 14 residues. This CDR3 reads CASSRQGRGTEAFF. The CDR3 region has the DNA TGTGCCAGTAGTAGGCAGGGGAGGGGCACTGAAGCTTTCTTT.

In this sample, this clonotype turned up many times. This chain uses TRBV30 with TRBJ1-1; D gene ambiguous. Trimming removed 4 bases from V and 5 bases from J, with 8 bases in between. CDR1 and CDR2 from the germline V gene are GTSNPN and SVGIG (reference sequence). This CDR3 contains 11 residues. The CDR3 spells CAWTLGTEAFF. DNA for the CDR3: TGTGCCTGGACGCTCGGGACTGAAGCTTTCTTT.

This clonotype has at least ten counts. The chain carries TRBV7-9 and TRBJ2-2; D is unresolved. V gave up 0 bases and J gave up 6 bases, with 2 bases separating them. The V gene's germline CDR1 is SEHNR and CDR2 FQNEAQ (reference sequence). This CDR3 comprises 12 residues. Written as DNA, the CDR3 is TGTGCCAGCAGCTTAGCGGCCGGGGAGCTGTTTTTT. This encodes CASSLAAGELFF.

This clonotype came up once. The junction does not match germline at one end; this may be a read error. CDR3 residues: CANSLVEGRNTGELFF. The CDR3 DNA follows: TGTGCCAACAGCTTGGTTGAGGGCAGGAACACCGGGGAGCTGTTTTTT. The chain links TRBV5-6 to TRBJ2-2, with D perhaps matching TRBD2 (5 bases). Germline V gives CDR1 SGHDT, CDR2 YYEEEE. CDR3 length: 16 residues.

This clonotype has at least ten counts. The chain uses TRBV20-1 and TRBJ2-7; TRBD2 matches at 13 bases. The CDR3 runs to 15 residues. Germline values: CDR1 DFQATT, CDR2 SNEGSKA (reference sequence). J was trimmed by 8 bases and V by 6 bases; bases with no gene match: 13. The CDR3 is CSAKLPGTSGNQQYF. The CDR3 DNA reads as TGCAGTGCCAAACTCCCCGGGACTAGCGGGAACCAGCAGTACTTC.

As DNA, the CDR3 is TGTGCCAGCAGTTTACCGGCACCCTATGGCTACACCTTC. Amino acids: CASSLPAPYGYTF. J is TRBJ1-2 and V is TRBV12-3 or TRBV12-4; D ambiguous. Trimming shortened V by 2 bases and J by 4 bases, and 8 bases separated the two germline ends. The CDR3 has 13 residues.

This clonotype was seen repeatedly, ten times or more. The chain combines TRBV3-1 with TRBJ1-2, with 7 bases identical to TRBD1. Germline CDR1 and CDR2: LGHDT and YNNKEL (reference sequence). This CDR3 is 16 amino acids long. The J segment lost 4 bases and the V segment lost 3 bases, leaving 11 bases of the junction unmatched. In DNA form, the CDR3 reads TGTGCCAGCAGCCAGGATAGTCGTAGGGGGCTCTATGGCTACACCTTC. As protein: CASSQDSRRGLYGYTF.

V usage is TRBV7-3 and J usage is TRBJ2-1, with 10 bases matching TRBD1. Trimming cost V 5 bases and J 7 bases; bases outside gene matches: 17. Germline CDR1 reads SGHTA; CDR2 reads FQGTGA. The CDR3 extends over 18 amino acids. For the CDR3, the DNA is TGTGCCAGCAGCCAAAAGGGGACAGGGGTCTTCGGTTTGAATGAGCAGTTCTTC. Translated: CASSQKGTGVFGLNEQFF.

In its sample, this clonotype was seen a few times. This may be a read error, as it is one base from a much larger clone. This chain links TRBV30 with TRBJ2-7; the D gene is possibly TRBD2 (6 bases). The V end was cut by 0 bases, the J end by 7 bases, with 7 bases between. The germline CDR1 and CDR2 sequences are GTSNPN and SVGIG (reference sequence). CDR3 size: 11 residues. CDR3 amino acids: CAWSVRGEQYF. The CDR3 bases are TGTGCCTGGAGTGTACGGGGGGAGCAGTACTTC.